This T cell receptor (beta chain) was observed in a study of blood T cell repertoires in COVID-19. Study as a whole: Specimens from acute and convalescent COVID-19 originated in the United States, Italy and Spain. Sources were T cells, B-cell-depleted T cells, or PBMCs; the material itself was cDNA or gDNA.

Original data processing: Amplified reference gene primers provided the basis for estimating nucleated cell counts. TCRdb's table, derived via immunoSEQ multiplex PCR, lists solely in-frame clones and lacks some. The V and J calls and clone size come from that table; D and trimming were worked out from the DNA. The repertoire consists of 150,000 to 200,000 clones, with over 75% occurring once and the leading ten covering about 3%. CDR1 is SNHLY and CDR2 is FYNNEI in the germline V gene. The length of the CDR3 is 12 residues. V lost 6 bases and J lost 10; bases outside the gene matches: 2. This clone is a singleton in its sample.

Sample: peripheral blood. The sequence derives from a man between 65 and 85 years old with acute or convalescent COVID-19. V is TRBV2 and J is TRBJ2-1, with 11 bases that match TRBD2. The CDR3 is CASSWTSGEQFF. In DNA, the CDR3 is TGTGCCAGCAGCTGGACTAGCGGGGAGCAGTTCTTC.